This T cell receptor beta chain was captured in a study of blood T cell repertoires in COVID-19. Looking at the study overall: COVID-19 samples from acute and convalescent phases originated in the United States, Italy and Spain. The analysed material was cDNA or gDNA that came from T cells, B-cell-depleted T cells, or PBMCs.

This clone was recorded only once. V lost 4 bases to trimming and J lost 7 bases; unmatched junction nucleotides: 7. Germline CDR1 is GTSNPN and CDR2 is SVGIG (reference sequence). The CDR3 is 14 residues long. In the original workflow: Reference gene primer amplification gave nucleated cell count estimates. Sequencing was performed with immunoSEQ multiplex PCR; in TCRdb, only in-frame clones are kept and a portion is missing. The V and J calls and clone size were taken over from that table, and D and trimming were inferred from the DNA. The sample comprises approximately 260,000 clones, around 82% of which are singletons, and 4.5% to 5% rests with the top ten.

What was sequenced was peripheral blood. The rearrangement links TRBV30 to TRBJ1-4, with TRBD1 identical over 9 bases. The sequence was collected from an elderly woman with active or convalescent COVID-19. In nucleotides, the CDR3 is TGTGCCTGGAACCAACAGGGGGCCGGTGAAAAACTGTTTTTT. Translation gives CAWNQQGAGEKLFF.